These 22 T cell receptor beta chains were all obtained from the same sample, sequenced in a study of blood T cells in healthy people across ages. Together with a sample-barcoded 5' primer, a J-beta primer mix was included in a second PCR lasting about 7 to 11 cycles. TCRdb itself ran the 5' RACE reads through MiXCR, one entry per CDR3 protein. This sample carries fewer than 2,000,000 distinct CDR3 sequences, about 35% of them seen once, and the ten largest clones take 11%. The sequenced sample was blood. Receptors originate from a woman aged 25 to 39 in good health.

CDR3 protein: CSARRESYGYTF. The CDR3 DNA follows: TGCAGTGCTAGACGGGAAAGCTATGGCTACACCTTC. V usage is TRBV20-1 and J usage is TRBJ1-2; D not certain. Deletions cut 2 bases from V and 4 bases from J, with 8 bases between. The CDR3 runs to 12 residues. From germline, CDR1 is DFQATT and CDR2 SNEGSKA (reference sequence).

This clonotype has at least ten counts. The DNA for the CDR3 is TGCAGCGTTGAGGTAACTAGCGGGATCAGCGAGCAGTACTTC. Translation: CSVEVTSGISEQYF. The J gene is TRBJ2-5, the V gene TRBV29-1, with 10 bases identical to TRBD2. The tail of the sequence fits TRBJ2-7 better, so the J call may be wrong. Germline V gene lookup returns CDR1 SQVTM and CDR2 ANQGSEA. The CDR3 consists of 14 residues.

A single count supports this clonotype. The gene calls are TRBV28 and TRBJ1-2; 10 bases align to TRBD1. The germline CDR1 and CDR2 sequences are MDHEN and SYDVKM. CDR3 length equals 22 residues. Trimming removed 2 bases from V and 7 bases from J; junction bases left unmatched: 28. The CDR3 loop reads CASSLNLGGMTGGSFLRRGYTF. In DNA, the CDR3 is TGTGCCAGCAGTTTAAACTTGGGAGGAATGACAGGGGGCTCGTTTCTACGGCGTGGCTACACCTTC.

The chain employs TRBV20-1 and TRBJ1-5, with no clear D. This CDR3 region has 12 residues. V shed 6 bases and J shed 9 bases, with 15 bases lying between them. Germline-derived CDR1 and CDR2 are DFQATT and SNEGSKA (reference sequence). Here the CDR3 reads CSAATTGRPQHF. The CDR3 DNA is TGCAGTGCCGCCACGACGGGAAGGCCCCAGCATTTT.

This clonotype has more than one count but fewer than ten. This chain links TRBV20-1 with TRBJ2-7; 9 bases agree with TRBD2. This CDR3 region has 15 residues. The trim removed 5 bases at V and 1 base at J, leaving 9 bases unmatched. The germline CDR1 and CDR2 sequences are DFQATT and SNEGSKA (reference sequence). The CDR3 DNA sequence: TGCAGTGCTTTACATAGCGGGAGTGTATCCTACGAGCAGTACTTC. Translating it yields CSALHSGSVSYEQYF.

There are a few counts of this clonotype. V usage is TRBV4-1 and J usage is TRBJ1-2, with TRBD1 identical over 9 bases. Germline V gives CDR1 MGHRA, CDR2 YSYEKL. The length of the CDR3 is 16 residues. V trimming: 0 bases; J trimming: 4 bases; junction bases outside the gene matches: 6. CDR3 loop: CASSQDRGTGLYGYTF. The CDR3 DNA reads TGCGCCAGCAGCCAAGATCGAGGGACAGGGCTCTATGGCTACACCTTC.

The rearrangement links TRBV27 to TRBJ2-5; 7 bases are a match to TRBD1. Unmatched junction bases numbered 5, after V lost 1 base and J lost 3 bases. The germline CDR1 and CDR2 sequences are MNHEY and SMNVEV (reference sequence). The CDR3 length is 15 residues. This chain's CDR3 is CASSLLLGTEETQYF. As DNA, the CDR3 is TGTGCCAGCAGTTTATTACTCGGGACAGAAGAGACCCAGTACTTC.

V and J are TRBV2 and TRBJ2-7; the D call may be TRBD1 or TRBD2 (5 bases each). The V end lost 11 bases, the J end lost 0 bases, and 14 bases lay between the germline ends. Germline CDR1 and CDR2: SNHLY and FYNNEI. The CDR3 is made up of 13 amino acids. CDR3 coding DNA: TGTGCCGTACAGTGGGGGATCTCCTACGAGCAGTACTTC. Translated: CAVQWGISYEQYF.

The table lists this clonotype with a few counts. This chain joins TRBV20-1 and TRBJ2-3, with 9 nucleotides matching TRBD2. Germline V lookup: CDR1 DFQATT, CDR2 SNEGSKA (reference sequence). The V gene end was trimmed by 6 bases and the J gene end by 2 bases; junction bases not matched to a gene: 3. The CDR3 totals 13 residues. The CDR3 DNA is TGCAGTGCGGCGGGGGGGTACACAGATACGCAGTATTTT. It encodes CSAAGGYTDTQYF.

With respect to this clonotype: A junction boundary mismatches the germline segment, possibly from a read error. The V gene is TRBV7-9, the J gene TRBJ2-6, with D perhaps TRBD2 (7 bases). Germline loops: CDR1 SEHNR, CDR2 FQNEAQ (reference sequence). CDR3 length: 14 residues. The CDR3 bases are TGTGCCAGCATCCCTATAGGGGGGGCCAACGTCCGGACTTTC. Protein: CASIPIGGANVRTF.

This clonotype has a count of ten or more. The chain links TRBV5-1 to TRBJ2-5; D possibly corresponds to TRBD1 (7 bases). Trimming removed 3 bases from V and 0 bases from J, with 12 bases in between. This CDR3 has 15 residues. Germline V gene sequence: CDR1 SGHRS, CDR2 YFSETQ. For the CDR3, the DNA is TGCGCCAGCAGCTGGGGGGACAGAGACCAAGAGACCCAGTACTTC. Translation: CASSWGDRDQETQYF.

This clonotype was seen only a few times. V is TRBV20-1 and J is TRBJ2-2; 9 bases match TRBD2. Germline V gene sequence: CDR1 DFQATT, CDR2 SNEGSKA (reference sequence). The CDR3 length is 15 residues. V was clipped by 1 base and J by 1 base; unmatched bases: 1. This chain's CDR3 is CSARVAGVNTGELFF. DNA of the CDR3: TGCAGTGCTAGAGTAGCGGGGGTGAACACCGGGGAGCTGTTTTTT.

The chain uses TRBV4-1 and TRBJ1-3; TRBD1 is a possible D gene (6 bases). CDR3 length: 16 residues. Trimming removed 4 bases at V and 0 bases at J, with 13 bases between. Germline CDR1 and CDR2: MGHRA and YSYEKL. CDR3 sequence reads: CASSPRTVISGNTIYF. As DNA, the CDR3 is TGCGCCAGCAGCCCCCGGACAGTCATCTCTGGAAACACCATATATTTT.

J is TRBJ2-1 and V is TRBV7-8; 11 bases map to TRBD2. This CDR3 comprises 17 residues. V dropped 5 bases and J dropped 3; count of bases not matched to a gene: 9. CDR1 and CDR2 from the germline V gene are SGHVS and FQNEAQ. The CDR3 sequence: CASSLKLAGALYNEQFF. CDR3 DNA sequence: TGTGCCAGCAGCCTGAAACTAGCGGGAGCCCTCTACAATGAGCAGTTCTTC.

This clonotype showed up just a few times. The chain combines TRBV30 with TRBJ2-1; D ambiguous. CDR1 and CDR2 (germline): GTSNPN, SVGIG (reference sequence). Trimming removed 2 bases at V and 9 bases at J, with 14 bases between. This CDR3 is built from 13 residues. CDR3 DNA sequence: TGTGCCTGGAGTCTTGGTTGGCGCAGTGAGCAGTTCTTC. This gives the protein CAWSLGWRSEQFF. The full variable domain, its missing parts supplied by reference TRBV30 and TRBJ2-1, is SQTIHQWPATLVQPVGSPLSLECTVEGTSNPNLYWYRQAAGRGLQLLFYSVGIGQISSEVPQNLSASRPQDRQFILSSKKLLLSDSGFYLCAWSLGWRSEQFFGPGTRLTVL.

This sequence joins TRBV4-1 and TRBJ1-2; D call uncertain. The V and J ends lost 4 bases and 4 bases respectively, with 19 bases between them. This CDR3 has 16 amino acids. CDR1 MGHRA and CDR2 YSYEKL come from the germline V gene. The CDR3 DNA is TGCGCCAGCAGCCCCTTAAAGGAGGCAGCTAGCTATGGCTACACCTTC. It codes for CASSPLKEAASYGYTF.

The chain couples TRBV6-5 to TRBJ2-3, with TRBD2 matching over 9 bases. The length of the CDR3 is 16 residues. V shed 5 bases, J shed 3 bases, and the junction held 9 bases outside the gene matches. Germline V gives CDR1 MNHEY, CDR2 SVGAGI. CDR3 coding DNA: TGTGCCAGCAGTCACATGGGACTAGCCATGACAGATACGCAGTATTTT. It specifies CASSHMGLAMTDTQYF.

The chain recombines TRBV7-9 with TRBJ1-4; D gene unclear. The CDR3 contains 14 residues. Deletions cut 7 bases from V and 4 bases from J, with 13 bases between. In germline, CDR1 is SEHNR, CDR2 FQNEAQ (reference sequence). This CDR3 is CASTKDRLNEKLFF. DNA for the CDR3: TGTGCCAGCACGAAAGATAGACTTAATGAAAAACTGTTTTTT.

The chain recombines TRBV30 with TRBJ2-6, with 9 nucleotides matching TRBD1. Germline assignment: CDR1 GTSNPN and CDR2 SVGIG (reference sequence). The CDR3 contains 16 residues. Trimming at V came to 1 base and at J to 1 base, leaving 2 bases not matched to a gene. CDR3 loop: CAWSAGTGSGANVLTF. In nucleotides, the CDR3 is TGTGCCTGGAGTGCCGGGACAGGGTCTGGGGCCAACGTCCTGACTTTC.

The rearrangement uses TRBV9 and TRBJ2-1; D gene unclear. The germline CDR1 and CDR2 sequences are SGDLS and YYNGEE. The V and J ends lost 0 bases and 0 bases respectively, with 10 bases between them. This CDR3 region has 16 residues. CDR3 amino acids: CASSVDPLSSYNEQFF. Written as DNA, the CDR3 is TGTGCCAGCAGCGTAGACCCTCTAAGCTCCTACAATGAGCAGTTCTTC.

The V call is TRBV20-1, the J call TRBJ2-3, with 12 bases that match TRBD2. Germline assignment: CDR1 DFQATT and CDR2 SNEGSKA (reference sequence). With V trimmed by 6 bases and J by 1 base, 5 bases remained unmatched. The CDR3 extends over 15 amino acids. In DNA form, the CDR3 reads TGCAGTGCCCTAGCGGGGGGGCCTGGCACAGATACGCAGTATTTT. Translated: CSALAGGPGTDTQYF.

The sample holds many counts of this clonotype. The chain carries TRBV29-1 and TRBJ1-1; D remains unclear. From germline, CDR1 is SQVTM and CDR2 ANQGSEA. Trimming cost V 7 bases and J 4 bases, with 19 bases left between them. This CDR3 has 14 residues. The DNA of the CDR3 is TGCAGCGCAAATCCCGGGTCCTCCCCCACTGAAGCTTTCTTT. Protein product: CSANPGSSPTEAFF. Combining the CDR3 with reference TRBV29-1 and TRBJ1-1 gives the whole variable domain SAVISQKPSRDICQRGTSLTIQCQVDSQVTMMFWYRQQPGQSLTLIATANQGSEATYESGFVIDKFPISRPNLTFSTLTVSNMSPEDSSIYLCSANPGSSPTEAFFGQGTRLTVV.